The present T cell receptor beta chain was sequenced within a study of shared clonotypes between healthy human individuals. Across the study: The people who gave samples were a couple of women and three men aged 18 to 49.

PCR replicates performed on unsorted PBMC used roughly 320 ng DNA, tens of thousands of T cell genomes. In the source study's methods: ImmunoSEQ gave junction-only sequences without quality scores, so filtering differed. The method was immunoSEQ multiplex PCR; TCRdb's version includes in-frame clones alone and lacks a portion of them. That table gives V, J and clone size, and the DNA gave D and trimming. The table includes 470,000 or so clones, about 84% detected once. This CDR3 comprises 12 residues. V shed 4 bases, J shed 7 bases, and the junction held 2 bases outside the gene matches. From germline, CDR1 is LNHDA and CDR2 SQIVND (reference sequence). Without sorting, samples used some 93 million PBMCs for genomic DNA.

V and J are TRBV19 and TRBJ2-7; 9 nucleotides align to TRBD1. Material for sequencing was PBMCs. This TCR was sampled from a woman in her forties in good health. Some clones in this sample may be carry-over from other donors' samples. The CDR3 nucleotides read TGTGCCAGTAGTAGGGACAGGGATGAGCAGTACTTC. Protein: CASSRDRDEQYF.